The T cell receptor beta chain described here comes from a study of T cells expressing NK-cell markers. Notes on the study in general: Whether expanded NKG2C+ T cell clones were HCMV specific stayed uncertain.

TCRdb reprocessed the 5' RACE reads, with one entry per CDR3 protein and no DNA. The table lists about 400,000 distinct CDR3 sequences. The germline CDR1 and CDR2 sequences are SGDLS and YYNGEE. The CDR3 totals 16 residues. To note about this clonotype: Antigen specificity is unknown.

This clonotype originated in a woman aged 50 to 60 in good health. The V call is TRBV9, the J call TRBJ2-6; lacking DNA, the TRBD1 call made by TCRdb goes unchecked. The material sequenced was blood T cells: a sorted CD56 or NKG2C T cell subset, CD4+ or CD8+ T cells, or bulk PBMC T cells (not recorded which). The CDR3 region is CASHPGDWSGANVLTF.